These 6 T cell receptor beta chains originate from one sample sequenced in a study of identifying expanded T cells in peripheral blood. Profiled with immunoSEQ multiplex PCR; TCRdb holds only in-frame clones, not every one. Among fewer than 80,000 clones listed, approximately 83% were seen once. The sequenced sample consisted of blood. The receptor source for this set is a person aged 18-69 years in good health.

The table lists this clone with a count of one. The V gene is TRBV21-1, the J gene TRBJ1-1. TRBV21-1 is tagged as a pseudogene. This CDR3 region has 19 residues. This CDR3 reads CASSKRDGSQLRSSTEAFF. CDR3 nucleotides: TGTGCCAGCAGCAAAAGGGACGGGAGCCAGTTAAGATCTAGCACTGAAGCTTTCTTT.

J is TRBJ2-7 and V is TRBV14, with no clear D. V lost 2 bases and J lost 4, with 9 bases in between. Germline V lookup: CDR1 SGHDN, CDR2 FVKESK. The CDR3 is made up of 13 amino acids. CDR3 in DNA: TGTGCCAGCAGCCAACACCCATTATACGAGCAGTACGTC. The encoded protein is CASSQHPLYEQYV.

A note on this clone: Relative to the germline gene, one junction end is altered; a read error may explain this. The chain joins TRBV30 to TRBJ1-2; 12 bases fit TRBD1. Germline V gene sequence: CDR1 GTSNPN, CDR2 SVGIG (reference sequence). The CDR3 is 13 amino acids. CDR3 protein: CAWSTGTGGAGAF. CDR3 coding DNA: TGTGCCTGGAGTACCGGGACAGGGGGCGCGGGCGCCTTC. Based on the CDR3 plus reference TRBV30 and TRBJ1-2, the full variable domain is SQTIHQWPATLVQPVGSPLSLECTVEGTSNPNLYWYRQAAGRGLQLLFYSVGIGQISSEVPQNLSASRPQDRQFILSSKKLLLSDSGFYLCAWSTGTGGAGAFGSGTRLTVV.

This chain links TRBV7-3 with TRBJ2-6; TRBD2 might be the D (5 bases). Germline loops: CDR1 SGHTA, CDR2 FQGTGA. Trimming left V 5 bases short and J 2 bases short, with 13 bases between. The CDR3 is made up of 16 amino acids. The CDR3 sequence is CASSPLSRAGANVLTF. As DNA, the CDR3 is TGTGCCAGCAGCCCCCTTTCGAGGGCTGGGGCCAACGTCCTGACTTTC.

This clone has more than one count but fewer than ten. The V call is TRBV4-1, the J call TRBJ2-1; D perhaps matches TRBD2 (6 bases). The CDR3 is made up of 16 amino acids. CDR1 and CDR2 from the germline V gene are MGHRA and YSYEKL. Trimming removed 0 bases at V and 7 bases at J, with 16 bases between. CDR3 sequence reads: CASSQDPGARQNEQFF. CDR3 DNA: TGCGCCAGCAGCCAAGATCCGGGAGCGAGACAAAATGAGCAGTTCTTC.

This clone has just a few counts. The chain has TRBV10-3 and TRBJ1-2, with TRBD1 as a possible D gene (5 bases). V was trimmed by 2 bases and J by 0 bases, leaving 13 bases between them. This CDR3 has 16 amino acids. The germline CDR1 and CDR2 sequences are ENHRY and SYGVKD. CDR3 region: CAISESTRGANYGYTF. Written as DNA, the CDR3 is TGTGCCATCAGTGAGAGTACTAGGGGAGCTAACTATGGCTACACCTTC.